This TCR beta chain was identified during a study of T cell responses to AZD1222 COVID-19 vaccine. Study findings and constraints: Per reports, nearly half of all spike-specific TCRs target regions that are unmutated in variants. Rises in breadth and depth of Spike-specific TCRs came after two AZD1222 doses. Along spike, vaccine-associated CD4 TCRs were found throughout, with dominance at 160-218 and 743-854.

As for this clone: Antigen specificity is unknown.

Measured with immunoSEQ multiplex PCR; TCRdb has only the in-frame clones, and not every one. Here the sample spans 120,000 to 150,000 clones, roughly nine tenths being singletons. V lost 5 bases and J lost 0, with 16 bases in between. The CDR3 runs 16 residues. Germline CDR1 is SGHAT and CDR2 is FQNNGV. Pooled in the analysis were second doses at about 4 or about 12 weeks. The source of this sequence is an adult who received the AZD1222 COVID-19 vaccine. The V call is TRBV11-2, the J call TRBJ1-2; D perhaps matches TRBD1 (5 bases). This specimen was peripheral blood, taken 28 days after the second AZD1222 dose. CDR3 in amino acids: CASSVGAGKANYGYTF. CDR3 DNA sequence: TGTGCCAGCAGCGTAGGGGCCGGAAAAGCTAACTATGGCTACACCTTC.